This T cell receptor beta chain came from a study of T cells after yellow fever vaccination. CDR3 length: 14 residues. The germline gives CDR1 SGHRS, CDR2 YFSETQ. The V gene end was trimmed by 2 bases and the J gene end by 4 bases; junction bases not matched to a gene: 3. A universal primer site and UMIs were added as TCR cDNA was made by 5'RACE template switching. TCRdb called the 5' RACE reads again in MiXCR, with one record for every CDR3 protein. The sample consists of 300,000 to 400,000 distinct CDR3 sequences, around an eighth of them appearing once. The V gene is TRBV5-1, the J gene TRBJ2-7, with 10 bases fitting TRBD1. The clonotype was recovered from a man between 18 and 35 years old who received the YFV17D yellow fever vaccine. The source was CD4+ T cells sorted from PBMCs, collected 15 days after the yellow fever booster vaccination. CDR3 sequence (DNA): TGCGCCAGCAGCTTCGGGACAGGGGAGTACGAGCAGTACTTC. It specifies CASSFGTGEYEQYF.